These 15 T cell receptor beta chains were sequenced from one sample in a study of blood T cell repertoires in COVID-19. The table came from immunoSEQ multiplex PCR; TCRdb's copy has only in-frame clones and leaves some out. The sample has about 220,000 clones, 75% to 85% seen once. Sample: peripheral blood. The receptors were sampled from a woman aged 70 to 79 with COVID-19, enrolled during active disease.

The rearrangement joins TRBV27 to TRBJ1-2; D gene ambiguous. CDR1 and CDR2 (germline): MNHEY, SMNVEV (reference sequence). V lost 3 bases to trimming and J lost 2 bases, with 19 bases between them. The length of the CDR3 is 17 residues. The CDR3 here is CASSFKRPGQANYGYTF. DNA for the CDR3: TGTGCCAGCAGTTTTAAAAGGCCCGGCCAGGCCAACTATGGCTACACCTTC.

This clone was seen only a few times. The gene calls are TRBV19 and TRBJ1-3; the D gene is possibly TRBD1 (5 bases). The CDR3 is made up of 16 amino acids. Trimming left V 4 bases short and J 0 bases short, with 13 bases between. Germline CDR1 LNHDA, CDR2 SQIVND (reference sequence). The CDR3 DNA reads as TGTGCCAGTAGTAACGGCAGGGTTAGCTCTGGAAACACCATATATTTT. Encoded protein: CASSNGRVSSGNTIYF.

For the CDR3, the DNA is TGCGCCAGCAGACCACTAGCGGGAGAGGTCGGGGAGCTGTTTTTT. This translates into CASRPLAGEVGELFF. This chain joins TRBV5-1 and TRBJ2-2, with 11 bases fitting TRBD2. CDR3 length: 15 residues. Germline trimming cut 5 bases from V and 7 bases from J; bases unmatched to any gene: 7. Germline V lookup: CDR1 SGHRS, CDR2 YFSETQ.

This clone was detected a few times. As DNA, the CDR3 is TGCAGCTCAGGGGGGGCTAGCGGGAGTAAGGAAAAGACCCAGTACTTC. Translated, it gives CSSGGASGSKEKTQYF. The V gene is TRBV29-1, the J gene TRBJ2-5; 10 bases agree with TRBD2. The germline gives CDR1 SQVTM, CDR2 ANQGSEA. The CDR3 runs 16 residues. V shed 8 bases and J 6 bases; nucleotides not matched to a gene: 18.

The chain couples TRBV7-3 to TRBJ2-5, with a possible D match to TRBD2 (5 bases). Germline loops: CDR1 SGHTA, CDR2 FQGTGA. The germline V and J ends were trimmed by 4 bases and 3 bases, with 9 bases remaining between them. This CDR3 has 13 amino acids. CDR3 DNA sequence: TGTGCCAGCAGCTCGACTACCAAAGAGACCCAGTACTTC. Protein product: CASSSTTKETQYF.

V is TRBV15 and J is TRBJ1-2; 7 positions agree with TRBD1. After removal of 1 base from V and 8 bases from J, the junction contained 4 bases not matched to a gene. Germline CDR1 reads LNHNV; CDR2 reads YYDKDF (reference sequence). CDR3 size: 13 residues. The CDR3 reads CATSRGGGAGYTF. The CDR3 bases are TGTGCCACCAGCAGAGGAGGGGGCGCGGGCTACACCTTC.

The chain has TRBV7-9 and TRBJ1-4; TRBD1 aligns across 8 bases. Trimming took 4 bases from V and 7 from J; bases not matched to a gene: 14. Germline-derived CDR1 and CDR2 are SEHNR and FQNEAQ (reference sequence). The CDR3 has 17 residues. CDR3 loop: CASSSQGGLTPFEKLFF. The CDR3 nucleotides are TGTGCCAGCAGCTCACAGGGGGGTCTAACCCCTTTTGAAAAACTGTTTTTT. Together with reference TRBV7-9 and TRBJ1-4, the CDR3 gives the full variable domain: DTGVSQNPRHKITKRGQNVTFRCDPISEHNRLYWYRQTLGQGPEFLTYFQNEAQLEKSRLLSDRFSAERPKGSFSTLEIQRTEQGDSAMYLCASSSQGGLTPFEKLFFGSGTQLSVL.

This chain joins TRBV30 and TRBJ1-5; D remains unclear. Trimming cost V 2 bases and J 0 bases, with 8 bases left between them. The CDR3 loop spans 14 amino acids. The germline gives CDR1 GTSNPN, CDR2 SVGIG (reference sequence). CDR3 protein: CAWSKQHSNQPQHF. CDR3 coding DNA: TGTGCCTGGAGTAAACAGCATAGCAATCAGCCCCAGCATTTT.

The gene calls are TRBV6-5 and TRBJ2-1; 8 bases map to TRBD2. Germline assignment: CDR1 MNHEY and CDR2 SVGAGI. Trimming cost V 5 bases and J 3 bases; bases outside gene matches: 6. The CDR3 runs to 15 residues. The CDR3 DNA reads TGTGCCAGCAGTCCCCAGGGACTAGGCTACAATGAGCAGTTCTTC. This gives the protein CASSPQGLGYNEQFF.

The V call is TRBV5-4, the J call TRBJ2-5; a weak D match, TRBD1 (6 bases). V gave up 5 bases and J gave up 5 bases, with 10 bases separating them. Germline assignment: CDR1 SGHNT and CDR2 YYREEE (reference sequence). The CDR3 runs 12 residues. This CDR3 is CASRTRGETQYF. DNA for the CDR3: TGTGCCAGCAGAACTAGGGGGGAGACCCAGTACTTC.

V is TRBV10-3 and J is TRBJ1-5, with 9 bases matching TRBD1. Germline CDR1 is ENHRY and CDR2 is SYGVKD. Germline trimming cut 7 bases from V and 5 bases from J; bases unmatched to any gene: 6. This CDR3 spans 14 amino acids. CDR3 in amino acids: CAIKEDRGDQPQHF. CDR3 in DNA: TGTGCCATCAAAGAGGACAGGGGAGATCAGCCCCAGCATTTT.

The gene calls are TRBV5-4 and TRBJ1-2; the match to TRBD1 covers 8 bases. This CDR3 has 12 residues. Germline loops: CDR1 SGHNT, CDR2 YYREEE (reference sequence). J was trimmed by 8 bases and V by 1 base; bases with no gene match: 1. This CDR3 reads CASSLRTGGYTF. CDR3 in DNA: TGTGCCAGCAGCTTGAGGACAGGGGGCTACACCTTC. The whole variable domain, filled in from reference TRBV5-4 and TRBJ1-2, reads ETGVTQSPTHLIKTRGQQVTLRCSSQSGHNTVSWYQQALGQGPQFIFQYYREEENGRGNFPPRFSGLQFPNYSSELNVNALELDDSALYLCASSLRTGGYTFGSGTRLTVV.

In this sample, this clone turned up once. The chain recombines TRBV12-3 or TRBV12-4 with TRBJ2-3; 7 nucleotides agree with TRBD1. The V and J ends lost 6 bases and 4 bases, in that order; junction bases with no gene match: 4. This CDR3 is 13 amino acids long. CDR3 in amino acids: CASRYRGSDTQYF. CDR3 DNA: TGTGCCAGCAGATACAGGGGCTCAGATACGCAGTATTTT.

This rearrangement joins TRBV19 to TRBJ1-1; 9 nucleotides line up with TRBD1. The length of the CDR3 is 13 residues. Trimming at V came to 6 bases and at J to 6 bases, leaving 5 bases not matched to a gene. The V gene's germline CDR1 is LNHDA and CDR2 SQIVND (reference sequence). The CDR3 reads CASSRDREAEAFF. CDR3 nucleotides: TGTGCCAGTAGCCGGGACAGGGAAGCTGAAGCTTTCTTT.

CDR3 protein: CASLRYGTSGVSYEQYF. The CDR3 bases are TGTGCCAGCTTGAGGTATGGGACTAGCGGGGTGTCCTACGAGCAGTACTTC. This chain joins TRBV2 and TRBJ2-7; 13 bases agree with TRBD2. J was trimmed by 1 base and V by 8 bases; bases with no gene match: 11. There are 17 residues in the CDR3. Germline CDR1 is SNHLY and CDR2 is FYNNEI. Complete variable domain (other parts from reference TRBV2 and TRBJ2-7): EPEVTQTPSHQVTQMGQEVILRCVPISNHLYFYWYRQILGQKVEFLVSFYNNEISEKSEIFDDQFSVERPDGSNFTLKIRSTKLEDSAMYFCASLRYGTSGVSYEQYFGPGTRLTVT.